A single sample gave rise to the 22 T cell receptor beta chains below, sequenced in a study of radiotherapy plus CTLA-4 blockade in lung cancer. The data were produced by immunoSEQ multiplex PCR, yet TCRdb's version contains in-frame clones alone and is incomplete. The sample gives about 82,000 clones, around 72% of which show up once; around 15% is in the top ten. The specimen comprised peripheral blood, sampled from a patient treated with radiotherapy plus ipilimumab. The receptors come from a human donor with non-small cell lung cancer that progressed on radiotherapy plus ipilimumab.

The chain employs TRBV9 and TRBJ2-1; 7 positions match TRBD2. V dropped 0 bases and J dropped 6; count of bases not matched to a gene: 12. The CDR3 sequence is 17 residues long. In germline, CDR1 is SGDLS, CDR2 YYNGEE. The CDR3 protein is CASSVGTASGPLNEQFF. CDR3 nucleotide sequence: TGTGCCAGCAGCGTAGGGACGGCTAGCGGCCCTCTCAATGAGCAGTTCTTC.

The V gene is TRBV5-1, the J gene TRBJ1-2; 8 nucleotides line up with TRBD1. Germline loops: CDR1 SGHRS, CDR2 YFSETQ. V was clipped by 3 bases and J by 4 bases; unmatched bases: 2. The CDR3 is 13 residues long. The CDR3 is CASSSTGGYGYTF. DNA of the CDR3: TGCGCCAGCAGCTCCACAGGGGGCTATGGCTACACCTTC.

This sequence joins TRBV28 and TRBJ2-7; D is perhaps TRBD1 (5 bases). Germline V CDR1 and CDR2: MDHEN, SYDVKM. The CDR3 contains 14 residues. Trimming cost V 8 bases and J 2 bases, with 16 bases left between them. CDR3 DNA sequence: TGTGCCAGCCACCCTCGACAGCCTCCCTACGAGCAGTACTTC. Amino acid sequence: CASHPRQPPYEQYF.

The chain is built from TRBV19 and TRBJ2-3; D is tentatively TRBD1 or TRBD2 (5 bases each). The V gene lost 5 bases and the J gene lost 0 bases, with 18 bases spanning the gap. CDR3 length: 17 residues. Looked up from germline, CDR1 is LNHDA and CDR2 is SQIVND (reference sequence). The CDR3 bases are TGTGCCAGTAGTCCCCCCCGGGACGGGCTAAGCACAGATACGCAGTATTTT. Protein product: CASSPPRDGLSTDTQYF.

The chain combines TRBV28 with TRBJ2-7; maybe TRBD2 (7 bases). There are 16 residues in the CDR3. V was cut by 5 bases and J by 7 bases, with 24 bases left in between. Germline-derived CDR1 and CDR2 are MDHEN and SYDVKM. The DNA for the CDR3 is TGTGCCAGCAGTCTAGGGGCGACAGGAGCCGGGGGGGAGCAGTACTTC. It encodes CASSLGATGAGGEQYF.

CDR3 loop: CASSPSTGASYEQYF. The CDR3 DNA reads as TGTGCCAGCAGCCCGTCGACAGGGGCCTCCTACGAGCAGTACTTC. V is TRBV7-3 and J is TRBJ2-7; TRBD1 matches at 8 bases. Germline CDR1 and CDR2: SGHTA and FQGTGA. This CDR3 contains 15 residues. The V and J ends lost 5 bases and 0 bases, in that order; junction bases with no gene match: 6.

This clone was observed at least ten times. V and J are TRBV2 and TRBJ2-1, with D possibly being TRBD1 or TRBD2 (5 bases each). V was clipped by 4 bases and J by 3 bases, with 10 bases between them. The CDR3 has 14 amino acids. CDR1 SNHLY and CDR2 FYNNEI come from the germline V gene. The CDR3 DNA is TGTGCCAGCAGTGGGGACGTGAGCTACAATGAGCAGTTCTTC. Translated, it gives CASSGDVSYNEQFF.

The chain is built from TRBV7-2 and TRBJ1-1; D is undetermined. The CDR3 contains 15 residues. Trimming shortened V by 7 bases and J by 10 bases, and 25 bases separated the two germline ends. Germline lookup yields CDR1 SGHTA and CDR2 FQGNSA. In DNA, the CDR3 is TGTGCCAGCACCCTTAGTAGAGCTACTGAAGCTTTAGCTTTCTTT. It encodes CASTLSRATEALAFF. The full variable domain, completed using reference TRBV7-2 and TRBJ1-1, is GAGVSQSPSNKVTEKGKDVELRCDPISGHTALYWYRQSLGQGLEFLIYFQGNSAPDKSGLPSDRFSAERTGGSVSTLTIQRTQQEDSAVYLCASTLSRATEALAFFGQGTRLTVV.

The CDR3 here is CASSLVETGPHGYTF. For the CDR3, the DNA is TGTGCCAGCAGCTTAGTTGAGACGGGGCCCCATGGCTACACCTTC. V is TRBV7-2 and J is TRBJ1-2; D is perhaps TRBD1 (5 bases). Germline CDR1 SGHTA, CDR2 FQGNSA. With 1 base removed from V and 6 bases from J, the gap between germline ends came to 15 bases. There are 15 residues in the CDR3.

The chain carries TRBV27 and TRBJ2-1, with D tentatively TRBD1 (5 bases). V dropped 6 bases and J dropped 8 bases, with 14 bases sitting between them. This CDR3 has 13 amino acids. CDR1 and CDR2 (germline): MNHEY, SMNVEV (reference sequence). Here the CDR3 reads CASRVAWGHEQFF. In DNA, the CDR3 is TGTGCCAGCAGGGTCGCGTGGGGCCATGAGCAGTTCTTC.

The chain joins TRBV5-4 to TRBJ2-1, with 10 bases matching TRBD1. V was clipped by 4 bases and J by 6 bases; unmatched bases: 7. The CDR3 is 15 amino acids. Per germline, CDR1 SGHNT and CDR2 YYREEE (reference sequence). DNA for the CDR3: TGTGCCAGCAGCCTCTCCGGGACAGGGGCCAATGAGCAGTTCTTC. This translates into CASSLSGTGANEQFF.

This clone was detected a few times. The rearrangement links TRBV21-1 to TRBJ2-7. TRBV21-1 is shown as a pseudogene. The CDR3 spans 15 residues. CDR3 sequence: CASSKSASICYEQYF. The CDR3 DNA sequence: TGTGCCAGCAGCAAGTCCGCCTCGATCTGTTACGAGCAGTACTTC.

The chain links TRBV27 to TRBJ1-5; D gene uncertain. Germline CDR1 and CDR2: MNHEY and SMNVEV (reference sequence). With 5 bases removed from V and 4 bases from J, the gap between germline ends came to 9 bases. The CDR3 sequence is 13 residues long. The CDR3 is CASSQPGNQPQHF. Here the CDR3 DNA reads TGTGCCAGCAGTCAACCGGGGAATCAGCCCCAGCATTTT.

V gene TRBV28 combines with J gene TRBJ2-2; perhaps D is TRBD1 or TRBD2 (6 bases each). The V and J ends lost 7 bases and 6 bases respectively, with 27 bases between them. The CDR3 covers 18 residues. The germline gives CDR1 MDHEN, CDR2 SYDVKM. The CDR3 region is CASTSRQGPWGASGELFF. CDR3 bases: TGTGCCAGCACGTCCCGCCAGGGGCCGTGGGGGGCCTCCGGGGAGCTGTTTTTT. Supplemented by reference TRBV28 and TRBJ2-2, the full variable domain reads DVKVTQSSRYLVKRTGEKVFLECVQDMDHENMFWYRQDPGLGLRLIYFSYDVKMKEKGDIPEGYSVSREKKERFSLILESASTNQTSMYLCASTSRQGPWGASGELFFGEGSRLTVL.

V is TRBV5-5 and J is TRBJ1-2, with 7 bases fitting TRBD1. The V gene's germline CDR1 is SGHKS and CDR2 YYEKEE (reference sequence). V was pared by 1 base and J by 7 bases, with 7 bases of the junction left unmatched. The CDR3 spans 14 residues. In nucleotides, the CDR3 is TGTGCCAGCAGCTTGTGGGACAGAGGAGGTGGCTACACCTTC. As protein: CASSLWDRGGGYTF.

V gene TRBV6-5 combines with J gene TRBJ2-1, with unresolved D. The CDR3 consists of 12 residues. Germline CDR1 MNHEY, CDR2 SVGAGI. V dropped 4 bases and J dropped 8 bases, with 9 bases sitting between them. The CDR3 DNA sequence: TGTGCCAGCAGTTCCCGGGTAGATGAGCAGTTCTTC. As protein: CASSSRVDEQFF.

The CDR3 bases are TGCGCCAGCAGCTTGGGGACTGGAAGGACAGGGAGGACTGAAGCTTTCTTT. It translates to CASSLGTGRTGRTEAFF. The chain links TRBV5-1 to TRBJ1-1; 8 positions agree with TRBD1. The V gene's germline CDR1 is SGHRS and CDR2 YFSETQ. After removal of 0 bases from V and 5 bases from J, the junction contained 12 bases not matched to a gene. There are 17 residues in the CDR3.

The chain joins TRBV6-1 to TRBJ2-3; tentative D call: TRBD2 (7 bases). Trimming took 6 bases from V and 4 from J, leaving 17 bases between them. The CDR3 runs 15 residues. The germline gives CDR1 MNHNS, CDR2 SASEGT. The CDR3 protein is CASSEGGARADTQYF. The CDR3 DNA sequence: TGTGCCAGCAGCGAGGGGGGGGCCAGGGCAGATACGCAGTATTTT.

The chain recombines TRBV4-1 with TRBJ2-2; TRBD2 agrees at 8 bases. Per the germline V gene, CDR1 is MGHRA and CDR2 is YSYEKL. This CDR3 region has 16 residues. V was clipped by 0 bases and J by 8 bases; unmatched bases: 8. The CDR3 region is CASSQEGAGGAGELFF. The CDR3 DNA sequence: TGCGCCAGCAGCCAAGAGGGGGCGGGAGGAGCTGGGGAGCTGTTTTTT.

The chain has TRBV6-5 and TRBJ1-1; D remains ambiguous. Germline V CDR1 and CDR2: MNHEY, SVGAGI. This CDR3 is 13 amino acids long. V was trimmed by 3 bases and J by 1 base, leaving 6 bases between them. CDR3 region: CASSYNRNTEAFF. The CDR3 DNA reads TGTGCCAGCAGTTATAATAGGAACACTGAAGCTTTCTTT.

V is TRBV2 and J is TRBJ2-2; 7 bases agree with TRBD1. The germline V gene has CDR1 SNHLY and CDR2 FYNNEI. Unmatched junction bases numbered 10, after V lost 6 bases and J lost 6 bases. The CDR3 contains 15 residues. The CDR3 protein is CASSPSAQGAGELFF. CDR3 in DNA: TGTGCCAGCAGCCCGAGCGCCCAGGGGGCCGGGGAGCTGTTTTTT.

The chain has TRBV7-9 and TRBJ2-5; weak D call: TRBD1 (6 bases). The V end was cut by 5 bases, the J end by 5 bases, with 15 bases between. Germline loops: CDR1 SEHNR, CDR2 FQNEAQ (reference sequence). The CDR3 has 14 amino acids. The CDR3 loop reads CASSGGRNRETQYF. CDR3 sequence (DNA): TGTGCCAGCAGCGGGGGCCGGAACCGGGAGACCCAGTACTTC.